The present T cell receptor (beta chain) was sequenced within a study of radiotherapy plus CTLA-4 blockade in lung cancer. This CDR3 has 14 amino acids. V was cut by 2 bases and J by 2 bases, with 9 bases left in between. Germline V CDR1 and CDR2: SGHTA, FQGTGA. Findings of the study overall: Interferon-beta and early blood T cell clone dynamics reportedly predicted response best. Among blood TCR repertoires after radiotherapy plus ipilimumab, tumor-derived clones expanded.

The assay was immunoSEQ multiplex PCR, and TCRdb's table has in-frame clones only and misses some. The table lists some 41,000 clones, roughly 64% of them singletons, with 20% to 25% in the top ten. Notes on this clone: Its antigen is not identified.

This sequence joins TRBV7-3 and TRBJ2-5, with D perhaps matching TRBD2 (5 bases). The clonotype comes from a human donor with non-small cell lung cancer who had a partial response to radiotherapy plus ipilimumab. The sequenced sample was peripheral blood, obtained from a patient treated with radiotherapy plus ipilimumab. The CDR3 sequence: CASSLGPGQETQYF. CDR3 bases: TGTGCCAGCAGCTTAGGACCGGGACAAGAGACCCAGTACTTC.